The clone carrying this TCR beta chain has only a few counts. The antigen is undetermined. This specimen belongs to a study of early T cells in non-severe SARS-CoV-2 infection. Attachment of unique molecular identifiers was made to individual cDNA molecules. TCRdb re-called the 5' RACE reads with MiXCR, one entry per CDR3 protein. The table records some 71,000 distinct CDR3 sequences, more than 9.5% of them present only once. Overall study findings and caveats: There was a bias toward anti-spike CD8 responses in VDJdb matching, which missed private and CD4 specificities.

The starting material was whole blood, obtained at baseline. The source is an adult who was a healthcare worker with PCR-confirmed SARS-CoV-2 infection or an uninfected control (not recorded which).

CDR3 in DNA: TGCAGCGTACAAGGCAGGGGTACAGATACGCAGTATTTT. Encoded protein: CSVQGRGTDTQYF. The chain links TRBV29-1 to TRBJ2-3, with D perhaps matching TRBD1 (6 bases). Germline-derived CDR1 and CDR2 are SQVTM and ANQGSEA. The germline V and J ends were trimmed by 6 bases and 3 bases, with 13 bases remaining between them. The CDR3 is 13 residues long.